This T cell receptor (beta chain) was retrieved from a study of cytomegalovirus exposure and HLA in healthy donors. As for the study in general: Within an early data release were roughly 83 million unique TCRs drawn from HLA-typed donors. Points from the study as a whole: Looking again later, the authors saw that most CMV-associated TCR beta chains seemed HLA-restricted. V- and J-gene trimming in TCR beta was tied to a missense DCLRE1C variant by an analysis performed later.

Regarding this clone: The antigen remains unidentified.

The study ran its PCR with 60 Vbeta and 13 Jbeta primers. Method: immunoSEQ multiplex PCR; TCRdb's copy keeps in-frame clones and lacks some. The table shows 130,000 or so clones, with around 83% occurring only once. The V gene end was trimmed by 9 bases and the J gene end by 4 bases; junction bases not matched to a gene: 9. Germline V gene sequence: CDR1 MDHEN, CDR2 SYDVKM. There are 14 residues in the CDR3. The donors comprised healthy bone marrow donors. The chain combines TRBV28 with TRBJ1-2; 9 nucleotides align to TRBD1. This sequence originates from a woman between 25 and 40 years old in good health and CMV-seropositive. Sample: PBMCs. Here the CDR3 reads CASNRQGGIYGYTF. CDR3 DNA: TGTGCCAGTAACCGACAGGGGGGGATCTATGGCTACACCTTC.